The rows below give T cell receptor beta chains drawn from one sample of a study of vaccination and CD4 T cells after COVID-19. A single record per CDR3 protein comes from TCRdb applying MiXCR to the PCR reads. The sample lists several thousand distinct CDR3 sequences, approximately 20% seen once, with about 10% in the top ten. Their antigens are not known. Sequencing was performed on CD4+ T cells from blood, cultured in vitro, taken after SARS-CoV-2 vaccination. All receptors come from a human donor who had recovered from COVID-19. The conserved cysteine and the conserved F or W are not part of the CDR3 here. The D gene is left open where the match is weak.

TRBD2,TRBV20-1,TRBJ2-5,SAKDSRGETQY
.,TRBV27,TRBJ1-6,ASSLWTTNNSPLH
TRBD1,TRBV6-1,TRBJ1-5,ASSGQGFSNQPQH
.,TRBV20-1,TRBJ1-6,SARDTGTYNSPLH
TRBD2,TRBV15,TRBJ2-7,ATSPRPGTSGRADYEQY
TRBD1,TRBV20-1,TRBJ1-5,SARKQGNQPQH
.,TRBV27,TRBJ2-4,AISPITGWGRIQY
TRBD1,TRBV5-4,TRBJ2-7,ASSLDQGAGKY
TRBD1,TRBV7-9,TRBJ1-5,ASSRGGTDNQPQH
TRBD1,TRBV27,TRBJ1-2,ASRGRGTDLYGYT
.,TRBV14,TRBJ2-1,ARARNTRAGYNEQF
.,TRBV10-3,TRBJ1-2,AISEGPAGDYGYT
.,TRBV20-1,TRBJ2-3,SAERSTDTQY
TRBD2,TRBV10-1,TRBJ2-1,ASSPGLAGVNEQF
.,TRBV20-1,TRBJ2-7,SARVGSTYEQY
.,TRBV5-6,TRBJ2-6,ASSATGTYRSGANVLT
.,TRBV7-2,TRBJ2-3,ASSLESTDTQY
.,TRBV2,TRBJ2-5,ASMIETQY
.,TRBV5-5,TRBJ2-7,ASSFMDRYEQY
TRBD1,TRBV7-2,TRBJ1-2,ASSSGGRGRRANYGYT
.,TRBV27,TRBJ1-2,ASSLSGGLRDYGYT
TRBD1,TRBV27,TRBJ2-2,ASSYMGTGVTGELF
TRBD1,TRBV4-1,TRBJ1-2,ASSQVWGGQRYYGYT
.,TRBV20-1,TRBJ2-7,SAVYRKRCYEQY
TRBD1,TRBV20-1,TRBJ1-1,SARDFGTGVNTEAF
.,TRBV20-1,TRBJ2-5,SAATVQETQY
TRBD1,TRBV6-1,TRBJ2-7,ASRRTGTSYEQY
TRBD2,TRBV11-2,TRBJ2-7,ASSQREFYEQY
.,TRBV4-2,TRBJ2-1,ASSQLARGGAGEQF
.,TRBV2,TRBJ2-7,ASSEGLYEQY
TRBD2,TRBV4-2,TRBJ2-5,ASSQDRGGQETQY
TRBD1,TRBV25-1,TRBJ1-5,ASSDSDRTGNQPQH
.,TRBV29-1,TRBJ1-1,SVERTIDSEAF
TRBD1,TRBV29-1,TRBJ1-2,STWDSYGYT
TRBD1,TRBV4-1,TRBJ2-7,ASSVINRGSEQY
TRBD2,TRBV18,TRBJ2-7,ASSSSGGNEQY
.,TRBV11-2,TRBJ1-5,ASSLDRGRAQPQH
TRBD1,TRBV7-9,TRBJ2-1,ASSSSGTGFYEQF
TRBD1,TRBV20-1,TRBJ1-5,SARASRTGSLHQH
.,TRBV15,TRBJ2-7,ATSRDLAAFNEQY
.,TRBV11-2,TRBJ1-1,ASRQPGRGSAF
.,TRBV7-7,TRBJ2-3,ASSLEAQDTQY
TRBD1,TRBV2,TRBJ1-6,ASRQQGQGGTSPLH
TRBD1,TRBV7-3,TRBJ2-5,ASSWTGQETQY
TRBD2,TRBV7-8,TRBJ2-5,ASSPGGLAGRSWY
.,TRBV6-2/TRBV6-3,TRBJ1-2,ASRNNQGTTQRGYT
TRBD2,TRBV7-7,TRBJ2-1,ASSLGTSGYEQF
.,TRBV11-2,TRBJ1-1,ASSATGNTEAF